This TCR beta chain derives from a study of vaccination effects on CD4 cells after COVID-19. TCRdb's table, derived via immunoSEQ multiplex PCR, lists solely in-frame clones and lacks some. The data hold 20,000 to 30,000 clones, with about 76% observed a single time. The CDR3 has 13 residues. Germline values: CDR1 SNHLY, CDR2 FYNNEI. V shed 8 bases and J 4 bases; nucleotides not matched to a gene: 6. In regard to this clone: Its antigen is unknown.

Sequencing was preceded by expansion of antigen-specific CD4+ T cells with viral peptide pools in the ViraFEST assay. Following culture for more than 9 days, CD4+ T cells were isolated. Testing of the vaccine recipients showed negative nucleocapsid antibodies and no prior SARS-CoV-2 infection. With around 10 ug/ml peptides and about 9.2 IU/ml IL-2, 2 million or so PBMC per well were cultured. The chain carries TRBV2 and TRBJ1-1; 8 nucleotides line up with TRBD1. The sample consisted of CD4+ T cells from PBMCs cultured with SARS-CoV-2 spike peptides, taken before COVID-19 vaccination. The sequence derives from a human donor who received a COVID-19 vaccine. CDR3 nucleotide sequence: TGTGCCAGCGGGGCAGGGGGCGTCACTGAAGCTTTCTTT. Protein sequence: CASGAGGVTEAFF.